The rows below give T cell receptor beta chains drawn from one sample of a study of Graves' ophthalmopathy and Graves' hyperthyroidism. TCRdb called the multiplex PCR reads again in MiXCR, with one record for every CDR3 protein. The data contain 650,000 to 800,000 distinct CDR3 sequences, more than 40% of them singletons. Sequencing was performed on peripheral blood. The receptors originated from an adult man with Graves' ophthalmopathy. The CDR3 runs from the conserved cysteine through the conserved F or W. Fields, in order: D gene, V gene, J gene, clone size, CDR3 DNA, CDR3 protein. The D gene is left open where the match is weak. A row's size may be missing; if present it is once, few, many or a size class.

d_gene: .; v_gene: TRBV12-3/TRBV12-4; j_gene: TRBJ2-2; abundance: .; CDR3nt: TGTGCCAGCAGTTTACCCCGGGACAAAGATATCACCGGGGAGCTGTTTTTT; CDR3aa: CASSLPRDKDITGELFF
d_gene: .; v_gene: TRBV7-2; j_gene: TRBJ2-5; abundance: .; CDR3nt: TGTGCCAGCAGCCAAGTCATGCAGGGAGAGACCCAGTACTTC; CDR3aa: CASSQVMQGETQYF
d_gene: .; v_gene: TRBV2; j_gene: TRBJ2-5; abundance: .; CDR3nt: TGTGCCAGCAGCTCCTTTCTTTGGGGCGGGACGAACCAAGAGACCCAGTACTTC; CDR3aa: CASSSFLWGGTNQETQYF
d_gene: .; v_gene: TRBV4-3; j_gene: TRBJ2-7; abundance: .; CDR3nt: TGCGCCAGCAGCCAAGACAGGTCCTTGTCGTTCACCTACGAGCAGTACTTC; CDR3aa: CASSQDRSLSFTYEQYF
d_gene: .; v_gene: TRBV12-3/TRBV12-4; j_gene: TRBJ1-3; abundance: .; CDR3nt: TGTGCCAGCAGTCTTATGACCGGAAACACCATATATTTT; CDR3aa: CASSLMTGNTIYF
d_gene: .; v_gene: TRBV4-2; j_gene: TRBJ1-1; abundance: .; CDR3nt: TGTGCCAGCAGCCAAGTAGAGGGCACTGAAGCTTTCTTT; CDR3aa: CASSQVEGTEAFF
d_gene: .; v_gene: TRBV7-2; j_gene: TRBJ2-7; abundance: many; CDR3nt: TGTGCCAGCAGCTTAGGGGACGGATCCTACGAGCAGTACTTC; CDR3aa: CASSLGDGSYEQYF
d_gene: .; v_gene: TRBV4-3; j_gene: TRBJ1-1; abundance: few; CDR3nt: TGCGCCAGCAGCCAAGGCTCAGCCCCAGGGACTGAAGCTTTCTTT; CDR3aa: CASSQGSAPGTEAFF
d_gene: .; v_gene: TRBV25-1; j_gene: TRBJ1-1; abundance: .; CDR3nt: TGTGCCAGCAGAGACAGAAGGGAAGATGAAGCTTTCTTT; CDR3aa: CASRDRREDEAFF
d_gene: .; v_gene: TRBV10-2; j_gene: TRBJ2-2; abundance: .; CDR3nt: TGCGCCAGCATACAGGGCCTCGGGGGCCACACCGGGGAGCTGTTTTTT; CDR3aa: CASIQGLGGHTGELFF
d_gene: TRBD1; v_gene: TRBV5-1; j_gene: TRBJ1-4; abundance: many; CDR3nt: TGCGCCAGCAGCGGAGGACAGGGGGCATATGAAAAACTGTTTTTT; CDR3aa: CASSGGQGAYEKLFF
d_gene: .; v_gene: TRBV7-2; j_gene: TRBJ2-2; abundance: many; CDR3nt: TGTGCCAGCAGCTTAATTTGGGGGAATACCGGGGAGCTGTTTTTT; CDR3aa: CASSLIWGNTGELFF
d_gene: TRBD1; v_gene: TRBV10-3; j_gene: TRBJ1-2; abundance: few; CDR3nt: TGTGCCAGCAGTTACCGCACAGGGGTTAACGTCTATGGCTACACCTTC; CDR3aa: CASSYRTGVNVYGYTF
d_gene: TRBD1; v_gene: TRBV10-3; j_gene: TRBJ1-1; abundance: many; CDR3nt: TGTGCCATCAGGGGACAGGGGAGGACTGAAGCTTTCTTT; CDR3aa: CAIRGQGRTEAFF
d_gene: .; v_gene: TRBV29-1; j_gene: TRBJ1-2; abundance: .; CDR3nt: TGCAGCTGGACGGCTCAAGGCAGCACTAACTATGGCTACACCTTC; CDR3aa: CSWTAQGSTNYGYTF
d_gene: .; v_gene: TRBV7-9; j_gene: TRBJ2-6; abundance: many; CDR3nt: TGTGCCAGCAGCTTTTGGGGGGACCCCCAATCTGGGGCCAACGTCCTGACTTTC; CDR3aa: CASSFWGDPQSGANVLTF
d_gene: .; v_gene: TRBV4-1; j_gene: TRBJ2-6; abundance: many; CDR3nt: TGCGCCAGCAGCCAAGTTGCAGGGATAGGGGCCAACGTCCTGACTTTC; CDR3aa: CASSQVAGIGANVLTF
d_gene: TRBD1; v_gene: TRBV2; j_gene: TRBJ1-4; abundance: .; CDR3nt: TGTGCCAACGGACAGGTAGGCGAAAAACTGTTTTTT; CDR3aa: CANGQVGEKLFF
d_gene: .; v_gene: TRBV2; j_gene: TRBJ1-6; abundance: many; CDR3nt: TGTGCCAGCAGTGAACGCCATCGTTCACCCCTCCACTTT; CDR3aa: CASSERHRSPLHF
d_gene: .; v_gene: TRBV5-5; j_gene: TRBJ1-1; abundance: .; CDR3nt: TGCGCCAGCAGCCAAGATCTCCGGGACTGGTATGGGTGGACTGAAGCTTTCTTT; CDR3aa: CASSQDLRDWYGWTEAFF
d_gene: .; v_gene: TRBV6-2/TRBV6-3; j_gene: TRBJ2-7; abundance: .; CDR3nt: TGTGCCAGCAGTGACGCGGGACCGAGGATCTACGAGCAGTACTTC; CDR3aa: CASSDAGPRIYEQYF
d_gene: .; v_gene: TRBV10-3; j_gene: TRBJ1-2; abundance: .; CDR3nt: TGTGCCAGCAGTTACGTGTCGTCTAACTATGGCTACACCTTC; CDR3aa: CASSYVSSNYGYTF
d_gene: .; v_gene: TRBV20-1; j_gene: TRBJ1-4; abundance: many; CDR3nt: TGCAGTGCTAGGTCCAGGCGACCTGAAAAACTGTTTTTT; CDR3aa: CSARSRRPEKLFF
d_gene: TRBD1; v_gene: TRBV7-9; j_gene: TRBJ1-3; abundance: few; CDR3nt: TGTGCCAGCAGCTTAGACCAGACAGGGCACTCTGGAAACACCATATATTTT; CDR3aa: CASSLDQTGHSGNTIYF
d_gene: TRBD1; v_gene: TRBV7-9; j_gene: TRBJ1-2; abundance: many; CDR3nt: TGTGCCAGCAGCTCAATACAGGGGGATGGCTACACCTTC; CDR3aa: CASSSIQGDGYTF
d_gene: .; v_gene: TRBV6-4; j_gene: TRBJ1-5; abundance: .; CDR3nt: TGTGCCAGCAGTGGGAAGTGGAGCAATCAGCCCCAGCATTTT; CDR3aa: CASSGKWSNQPQHF
d_gene: TRBD1; v_gene: TRBV5-1; j_gene: TRBJ1-1; abundance: many; CDR3nt: TGTGCCAGCAGTACGACAGGGATGAACACTGAAGCTTTCTTT; CDR3aa: CASSTTGMNTEAFF
d_gene: TRBD2; v_gene: TRBV7-2; j_gene: TRBJ2-7; abundance: many; CDR3nt: TGTGCCAGCAGCCTAGCGGGGGGGCGAGACGAGCAGTACTTC; CDR3aa: CASSLAGGRDEQYF
d_gene: .; v_gene: TRBV9; j_gene: TRBJ2-2; abundance: few; CDR3nt: TGTGCCAGCAGCGTAGTATTAGCGGCCGGGGAGCTGTTTTTT; CDR3aa: CASSVVLAAGELFF
d_gene: .; v_gene: TRBV2; j_gene: TRBJ1-2; abundance: many; CDR3nt: TGTGCCAGCAGTGAGACTTGGGCAAACTATGGCTACACCTTC; CDR3aa: CASSETWANYGYTF
d_gene: .; v_gene: TRBV25-1; j_gene: TRBJ1-6; abundance: .; CDR3nt: TGTGCCAGCAGTGTCCGGGGGCCTTATTCACCCCTCCACTTT; CDR3aa: CASSVRGPYSPLHF
d_gene: .; v_gene: TRBV19; j_gene: TRBJ2-7; abundance: .; CDR3nt: TGTGCCAGTAGTATAAAATCAGATTCCTACGAGCAGTACTTC; CDR3aa: CASSIKSDSYEQYF